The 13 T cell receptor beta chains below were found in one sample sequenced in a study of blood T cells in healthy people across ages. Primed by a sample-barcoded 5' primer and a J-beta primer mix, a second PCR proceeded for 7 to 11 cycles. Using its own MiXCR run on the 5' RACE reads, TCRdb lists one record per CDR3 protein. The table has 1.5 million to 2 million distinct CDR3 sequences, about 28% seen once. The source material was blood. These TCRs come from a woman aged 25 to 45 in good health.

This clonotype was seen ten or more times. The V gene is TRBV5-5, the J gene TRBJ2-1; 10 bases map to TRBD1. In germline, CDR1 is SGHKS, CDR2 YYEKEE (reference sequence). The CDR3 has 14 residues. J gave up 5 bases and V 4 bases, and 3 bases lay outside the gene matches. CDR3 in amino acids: CASSADRGDNEQFF. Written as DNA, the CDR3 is TGTGCCAGCAGCGCGGACAGGGGGGACAATGAGCAGTTCTTC.

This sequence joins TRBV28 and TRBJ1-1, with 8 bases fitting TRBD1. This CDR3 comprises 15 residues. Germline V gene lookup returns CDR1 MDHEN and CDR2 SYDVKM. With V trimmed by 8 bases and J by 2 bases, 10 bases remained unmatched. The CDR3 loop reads CASCPADRGNTEAFF. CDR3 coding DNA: TGTGCCAGCTGCCCCGCTGACAGGGGTAACACTGAAGCTTTCTTT.

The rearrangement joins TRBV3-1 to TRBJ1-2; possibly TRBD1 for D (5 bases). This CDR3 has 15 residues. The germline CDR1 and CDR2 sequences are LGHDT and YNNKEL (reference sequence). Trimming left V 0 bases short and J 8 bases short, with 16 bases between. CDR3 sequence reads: CASSQDLGRAQGYTF. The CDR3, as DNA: TGTGCCAGCAGCCAAGATCTGGGCAGGGCACAAGGCTACACCTTC.

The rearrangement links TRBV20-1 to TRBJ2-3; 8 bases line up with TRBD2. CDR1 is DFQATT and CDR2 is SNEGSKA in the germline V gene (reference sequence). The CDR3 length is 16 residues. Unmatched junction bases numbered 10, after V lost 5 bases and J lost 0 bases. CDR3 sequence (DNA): TGCAGTGCTGGAATTTGGACTAGCACTAGCACAGATACGCAGTATTTT. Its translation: CSAGIWTSTSTDTQYF.

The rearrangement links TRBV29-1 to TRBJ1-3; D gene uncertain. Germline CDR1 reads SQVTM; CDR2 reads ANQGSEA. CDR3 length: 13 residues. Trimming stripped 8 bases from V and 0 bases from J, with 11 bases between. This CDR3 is CSSLSLSGNTIYF. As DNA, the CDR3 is TGCAGCTCATTGTCCCTCTCTGGAAACACCATATATTTT.

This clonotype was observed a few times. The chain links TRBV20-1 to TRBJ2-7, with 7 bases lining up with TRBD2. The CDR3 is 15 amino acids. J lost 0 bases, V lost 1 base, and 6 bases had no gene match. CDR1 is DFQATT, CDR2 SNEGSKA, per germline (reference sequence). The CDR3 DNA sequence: TGCAGTGCTAGAGGACCTAGCGGAAGCTCCTACGAGCAGTACTTC. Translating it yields CSARGPSGSSYEQYF.

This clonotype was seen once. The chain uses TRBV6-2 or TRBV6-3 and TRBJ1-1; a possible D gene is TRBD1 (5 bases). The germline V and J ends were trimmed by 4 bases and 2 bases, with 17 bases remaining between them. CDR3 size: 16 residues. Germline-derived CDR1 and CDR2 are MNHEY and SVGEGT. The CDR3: CASSSLRGSINTEAFF. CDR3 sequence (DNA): TGTGCCAGCAGTTCCCTCCGGGGGTCCATTAACACTGAAGCTTTCTTT.

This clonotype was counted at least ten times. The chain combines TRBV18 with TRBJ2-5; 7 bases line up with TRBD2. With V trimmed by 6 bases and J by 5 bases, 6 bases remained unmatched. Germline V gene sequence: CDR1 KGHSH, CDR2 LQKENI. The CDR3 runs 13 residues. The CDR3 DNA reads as TGTGCCAGCTCTCCCGGACTAGTGGAGACCCAGTACTTC. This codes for CASSPGLVETQYF.

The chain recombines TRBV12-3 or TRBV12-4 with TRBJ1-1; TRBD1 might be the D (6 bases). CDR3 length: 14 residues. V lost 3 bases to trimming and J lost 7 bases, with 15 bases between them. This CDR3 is CASSFTPGEFEAFF. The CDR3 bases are TGTGCCAGCAGTTTTACCCCAGGGGAGTTTGAAGCTTTCTTT.

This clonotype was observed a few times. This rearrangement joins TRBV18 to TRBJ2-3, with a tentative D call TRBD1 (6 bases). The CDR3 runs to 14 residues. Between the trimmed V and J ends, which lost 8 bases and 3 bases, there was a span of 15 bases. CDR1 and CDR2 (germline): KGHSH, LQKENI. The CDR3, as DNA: TGTGCCAGCAGCCCCACAGGGAGAACAGATACGCAGTATTTT. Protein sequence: CASSPTGRTDTQYF. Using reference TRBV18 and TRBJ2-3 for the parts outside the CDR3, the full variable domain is NAGVMQNPRHLVRRRGQEARLRCSPMKGHSHVYWYRQLPEEGLKFMVYLQKENIIDESGMPKERFSAEFPKEGPSILRIQQVVRGDSAAYFCASSPTGRTDTQYFGPGTRLTVL.

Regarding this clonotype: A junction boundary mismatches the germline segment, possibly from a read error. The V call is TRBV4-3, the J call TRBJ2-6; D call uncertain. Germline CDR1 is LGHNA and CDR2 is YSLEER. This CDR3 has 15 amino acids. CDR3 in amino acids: CTSSQAPGGANVLTF. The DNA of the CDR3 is TGCACCAGCAGCCAAGCCCCCGGGGGGGCCAACGTCCTGACTTTC.

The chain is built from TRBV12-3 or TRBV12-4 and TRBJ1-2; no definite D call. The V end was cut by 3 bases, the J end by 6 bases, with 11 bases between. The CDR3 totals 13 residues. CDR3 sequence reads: CASSLRQWDGYTF. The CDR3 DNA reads TGTGCCAGCAGTTTGAGGCAATGGGATGGCTACACCTTC.

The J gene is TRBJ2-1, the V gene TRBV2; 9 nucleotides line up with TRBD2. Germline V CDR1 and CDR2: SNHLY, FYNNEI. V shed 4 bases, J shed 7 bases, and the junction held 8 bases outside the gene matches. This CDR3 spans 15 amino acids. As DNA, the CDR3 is TGTGCCAGCAGTGGCCAAGCGGGGGGCTTAAATGAGCAGTTCTTC. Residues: CASSGQAGGLNEQFF.